This TCR beta chain derives from a study of Graves' ophthalmopathy and Graves' hyperthyroidism. Study at large: Blood was drawn at initial diagnosis, before any treatment.

Ophthalmopathy donors showed moderate-to-severe activity, CAS ≥3, NOSPECS ≥4 and a duration under 3 months. Uncontrolled infections, other autoimmune diseases, pregnancy or lactation barred patients from enrollment. TCR beta CDR3 regions were amplified from RNA transcripts. HTBI primers primed a first-round RT-PCR, and a second-round multiplex PCR followed. MiXCR was run by TCRdb on the multiplex PCR reads, yielding one entry per CDR3 protein. This sample has almost 750,000 distinct CDR3 sequences, with roughly 40% found just once. The CDR3 has 13 amino acids. CDR1 is LGHNA, CDR2 YSLEER, per germline. Between the trimmed V and J ends, which lost 1 base and 1 base, there was a span of 4 bases. About this clonotype: Its antigen is unidentified.

Overall study findings and caveats: Distinction of ophthalmopathy from stable hyperthyroidism by a 13-signature model reached roughly 87% sensitivity and just under 84% specificity.

The gene calls are TRBV4-3 and TRBJ2-5; no firm D call. The receptor was derived from an adult man with Graves' ophthalmopathy. Sequenced material: peripheral blood. CDR3 residues: CASSQGFQETQYF. CDR3 nucleotide sequence: TGCGCCAGCAGCCAAGGATTCCAAGAGACCCAGTACTTC.